This T cell receptor (beta chain) comes out of a study of blood T cell repertoires in COVID-19. Looking at the study overall: Italy, Spain and the United States were the sources of the convalescent and acute COVID-19 samples. Nucleic acid was either cDNA or gDNA, and it came from T cells, B-cell-depleted T cells, or PBMCs.

Methods used by the authors: Reference gene primers were amplified, and this amplification served to estimate nucleated cell counts. Method: immunoSEQ multiplex PCR; TCRdb's copy keeps in-frame clones and lacks some. That table supplies the V and J calls and clone size; D and trimming were determined from the DNA. The sample consists of about 240,000 clones, around nine tenths of them appearing once. The V end was cut by 3 bases, the J end by 0 bases, with 13 bases between. This CDR3 comprises 15 residues. Germline CDR1 reads SGHDT; CDR2 reads YYEEEE. Sequencing was carried out using peripheral blood. The TCR sequence derives from a woman in her 70s with active or convalescent COVID-19. The V gene is TRBV5-6, the J gene TRBJ2-7; D is perhaps TRBD2 (6 bases). The CDR3 DNA sequence: TGTGCCAGCAGCTGGGCGGGGTTGAGCTCCTACGAGCAGTACTTC. Amino acid sequence: CASSWAGLSSYEQYF.